The 9 T cell receptor beta chains below come from one sample, sequenced in a study of cytomegalovirus exposure and HLA in healthy donors (dated by TCRdb to 2015 to 2018). The library was generated by the immunoSEQ multiplex PCR assay. For the multiplex PCR, a mixture combining 60 forward primers for TCR Vbeta segments and 13 reverse primers for TCR Jbeta segments was used. This immuneACCESS table, as held by TCRdb, lists in-frame sequences with V and J called but not all clones. Of the missing ones, under half trace to an unresolved V gene in checked studies; the others have no known cause. Here the sample has 110,000 to 150,000 clones; around 75% occur a single time. The ten top clones hold about 3% of the sample. Sequences were obtained from PBMCs. All receptors come from a man aged 40-49 years in good health and CMV-seronegative.

The rearrangement joins TRBV4-3 to TRBJ1-6, with 9 bases fitting TRBD1. CDR1 and CDR2 from the germline V gene are LGHNA and YSLEER. V was pared by 3 bases and J by 8 bases, with 8 bases of the junction left unmatched. The CDR3 covers 16 residues. This CDR3 reads CASSQVPGQGYSPLHF. The DNA of the CDR3 is TGCGCCAGCAGCCAGGTACCGGGACAGGGTTATTCACCCCTCCACTTT.

The rearrangement uses TRBV4-3 and TRBJ2-2; maybe TRBD1 (5 bases). Trimming took off 1 base at V and 4 bases at J, with 13 bases between the two ends. Germline V gene sequence: CDR1 LGHNA, CDR2 YSLEER. The CDR3 loop spans 16 amino acids. CDR3 in DNA: TGCGCCAGCAGCCAAGTAGGTGGGGCGCGCACCGGGGAGCTGTTTTTT. This gives the protein CASSQVGGARTGELFF.

The gene calls are TRBV9 and TRBJ1-1; no firm D call. This CDR3 is 13 amino acids long. CDR1 and CDR2 (germline): SGDLS, YYNGEE. V lost 4 bases to trimming and J lost 0 bases, with 7 bases between them. The DNA for the CDR3 is TGTGCCAGCAGCCCCGGGGTGAACACTGAAGCTTTCTTT. Amino acid sequence: CASSPGVNTEAFF.

The chain links TRBV5-1 to TRBJ2-7, with TRBD1 matching over 7 bases. V lost 2 bases, J lost 6 bases, and 8 bases stayed unmatched. The germline V gene encodes CDR1 SGHRS and CDR2 YFSETQ. This CDR3 is 14 amino acids long. Here the CDR3 reads CASSLTTGAGEQYF. In DNA form, the CDR3 reads TGCGCCAGCAGCTTAACAACAGGGGCCGGCGAGCAGTACTTC.

This clone has a handful of counts. This chain links TRBV5-1 with TRBJ2-3, with D maybe TRBD1 (5 bases). Germline assignment: CDR1 SGHRS and CDR2 YFSETQ. The CDR3 covers 15 residues. The V gene lost 3 bases and the J gene lost 2 bases, with 13 bases spanning the gap. DNA for the CDR3: TGCGCCAGCAGCTCAAGGAGCAGGGACACAGATACGCAGTATTTT. It codes for CASSSRSRDTDTQYF.

The CDR3 DNA reads TGTGCCAGCAGTGAAGGCCTTAGCGGGGGAGGTTTGCGTACGCAGTATTTT. Translation gives CASSEGLSGGGLRTQYF. The chain couples TRBV6-1 to TRBJ2-3; 9 nucleotides line up with TRBD2. After removal of 1 base from V and 8 bases from J, the junction contained 13 bases not matched to a gene. The CDR3 consists of 17 residues. Germline CDR1 and CDR2: MNHNS and SASEGT.

The gene calls are TRBV11-2 and TRBJ1-1, with 8 bases fitting TRBD1. J was trimmed by 1 base and V by 4 bases; bases with no gene match: 11. The CDR3 sequence is 17 residues long. The germline gives CDR1 SGHAT, CDR2 FQNNGV. CDR3 protein: CASSSFWTGSRNTEAFF. DNA of the CDR3: TGTGCCAGCAGCTCATTTTGGACAGGGTCGCGGAACACTGAAGCTTTCTTT.

The rearrangement joins TRBV19 to TRBJ1-2; maybe TRBD1 (6 bases). This CDR3 is built from 14 residues. V shed 7 bases and J shed 3 bases, with 15 bases lying between them. The germline CDR1 and CDR2 sequences are LNHDA and SQIVND (reference sequence). CDR3 in amino acids: CASTNPDRYYGYTF. CDR3 DNA sequence: TGTGCCAGTACGAACCCGGACAGATACTATGGCTACACCTTC.

The V call is TRBV18, the J call TRBJ2-7, with TRBD2 matching 14 bases. The V segment lost 5 bases and the J segment 0 bases; nucleotides outside the gene matches: 9. From germline, CDR1 is KGHSH and CDR2 LQKENI. The CDR3 extends over 18 amino acids. Here the CDR3 reads CASSATPGLAGASYEQYF. CDR3 in DNA: TGTGCCAGCTCAGCCACTCCGGGACTAGCGGGAGCCTCCTACGAGCAGTACTTC.